Described below is a single T cell receptor beta chain sequence and its context. Here immunoSEQ multiplex PCR was the method, and the copy in TCRdb shows in-frame clones only, minus some. The table records approximately 3,500 clones, about 70% of them present only once. Unmatched junction bases numbered 3, after V lost 1 base and J lost 5 bases. The CDR3 runs 14 residues. CDR1 GTSNPN and CDR2 SVGIG come from the germline V gene (reference sequence). Intraepithelial and lamina propria lymphocytes were freed from processed graft tissue. The data were obtained in a study of graft-versus-host responses after intestinal transplantation.

The chain has TRBV30 and TRBJ1-5, with 9 nucleotides matching TRBD1. The receptor was derived from a human patient who received an intestinal transplant, so some T cells may come from the graft donor. The sample consisted of ileum tissue, taken roughly 5 and 7 days after intestinal transplantation. The CDR3 sequence is CAWSGTGVDQPQHF. CDR3 nucleotide sequence: TGTGCCTGGAGTGGGACAGGGGTGGATCAGCCCCAGCATTTT.